The 13 T cell receptor beta chains presented below share a single source sample, sequenced in a study of patients and donors after allogeneic stem cell transplantation. TCRdb reprocessed the RT-PCR reads via MiXCR and lists one record per CDR3 protein. The sample lists 200,000 to 250,000 distinct CDR3 sequences, 13% to 15% occurring once. The sequencing input was blood, either unsorted or a sorted T cell fraction (not recorded which). Receptors were obtained from a human donor who was either an allogeneic HSCT recipient or a stem cell or donor lymphocyte infusion donor (not recorded which). It is not recorded whose cells these are; they may come from a transplant donor.

The rearrangement links TRBV2 to TRBJ2-3; tentatively, D is TRBD1 (5 bases). This CDR3 contains 13 residues. Germline CDR1 reads SNHLY; CDR2 reads FYNNEI. V was clipped by 7 bases and J by 8 bases, with 16 bases between them. CDR3 bases: TGTGCCAGCACTCGTTCGAGCAGGGCTACGCAGTATTTT. This codes for CASTRSSRATQYF.

This chain joins TRBV7-3 and TRBJ2-1, with TRBD2 matching over 11 bases. Germline loops: CDR1 SGHTA, CDR2 FQGTGA. The CDR3 is made up of 15 amino acids. V shed 6 bases and J 8 bases; nucleotides not matched to a gene: 9. The DNA for the CDR3 is TGTGCCAGCAGTTTTAGCGGGGGGGCCCGGGATGAGCAGTTCTTC. It encodes CASSFSGGARDEQFF. The variable domain in full, completed from reference TRBV7-3 and TRBJ2-1, reads GAGVSQTPSNKVTEKGKYVELRCDPISGHTALYWYRQSLGQGPEFLIYFQGTGAADDSGLPNDRFFAVRPEGSVSTLKIQRTERGDSAVYLCASSFSGGARDEQFFGPGTRLTVL.

The V and J genes are TRBV5-6 and TRBJ2-7; 10 nucleotides line up with TRBD1. Germline V gives CDR1 SGHDT, CDR2 YYEEEE. This CDR3 spans 14 amino acids. Losses at the gene ends were 4 bases for V and 6 bases for J; bases not matched to a gene: 7. Here the CDR3 reads CASSGGTGDGEQYF. In nucleotides, the CDR3 is TGTGCCAGCAGCGGGGGGACAGGGGACGGCGAGCAGTACTTC.

The V and J genes are TRBV12-3 or TRBV12-4 and TRBJ2-1, with 10 bases identical to TRBD2. CDR3 size: 17 residues. J was trimmed by 4 bases and V by 7 bases; bases with no gene match: 13. CDR3 nucleotides: TGTGCCAGCATCGCGGGTCGGGAGCGGGGGGGGTACAATGAGCAGTTCTTC. Its protein is CASIAGRERGGYNEQFF.

This clonotype was seen a handful of times. The chain carries TRBV20-1 and TRBJ1-2; the D gene is possibly TRBD1 (6 bases). V was clipped by 6 bases and J by 3 bases, with 11 bases between them. The CDR3 is 12 amino acids. Germline V gene sequence: CDR1 DFQATT, CDR2 SNEGSKA (reference sequence). The DNA of the CDR3 is TGCAGTGCGACCGGACAGCACTATGGCTACACCTTC. Residues: CSATGQHYGYTF.

The V and J genes are TRBV18 and TRBJ2-7; 7 bases fit TRBD1. Looked up from germline, CDR1 is KGHSH and CDR2 is LQKENI. V lost 3 bases to trimming and J lost 3 bases; unmatched junction nucleotides: 8. The CDR3 runs to 15 residues. DNA of the CDR3: TGTGCCAGCTCACCCCACAGGGGTTATTACTACGAGCAGTACTTC. It yields the protein CASSPHRGYYYEQYF.

This clonotype occurred many times. This chain uses TRBV6-2 or TRBV6-3 with TRBJ2-1; 13 bases align to TRBD2. CDR1 MNHEY and CDR2 SVGEGT come from the germline V gene. With V trimmed by 6 bases and J by 9 bases, 11 bases remained unmatched. The length of the CDR3 is 16 residues. The CDR3, as DNA: TGTGCCAGCAGCACACCGACTAGCGGGGGGAAGATTGAGCAGTTCTTC. Protein sequence: CASSTPTSGGKIEQFF.

The CDR3 is CSARFPSGYTSTDTQYF. The CDR3 coding sequence is TGCAGTGCTAGATTTCCTAGCGGTTATACTAGCACAGATACGCAGTATTTT. This chain connects TRBV20-1 to TRBJ2-3; 7 nucleotides line up with TRBD2. Germline V CDR1 and CDR2: DFQATT, SNEGSKA (reference sequence). This CDR3 comprises 17 residues. The V gene end was trimmed by 2 bases and the J gene end by 0 bases; junction bases not matched to a gene: 11.

This clonotype was observed many times. The chain uses TRBV5-1 and TRBJ2-5, with TRBD2 matching 8 bases. Germline CDR1 and CDR2: SGHRS and YFSETQ. J was trimmed by 2 bases and V by 7 bases; bases with no gene match: 7. The CDR3 is 14 residues long. DNA of the CDR3: TGCGCCAGCTCGGGGGGGCCGGGACAAGAGACCCAGTACTTC. Protein: CASSGGPGQETQYF.

This clonotype has a count of ten or more. The chain has TRBV24-1 and TRBJ1-5; D perhaps matches TRBD1 (6 bases). Per germline, CDR1 KGHDR and CDR2 SFDVKD. V was cut by 5 bases and J by 0 bases, with 10 bases left in between. The CDR3 is made up of 15 amino acids. The CDR3 here is CATSGTEHSNQPQHF. DNA of the CDR3: TGTGCCACCAGTGGGACAGAGCATAGCAATCAGCCCCAGCATTTT.

J is TRBJ2-3 and V is TRBV9, with 7 bases lining up with TRBD2. Unmatched junction bases numbered 7, after V lost 1 base and J lost 2 bases. This CDR3 is built from 16 residues. CDR1 and CDR2 (germline): SGDLS, YYNGEE. In DNA, the CDR3 is TGTGCCAGCAGCGTACTAGCGGAGACCCCCACAGATACGCAGTATTTT. This translates into CASSVLAETPTDTQYF.

The V gene is TRBV4-2, the J gene TRBJ2-7; D unresolved. V was trimmed by 2 bases and J by 5 bases, leaving 16 bases between them. The germline V gene encodes CDR1 LGHNA and CDR2 YNFKEQ. The CDR3 is 15 residues long. The chain's CDR3 is CASSQLRSARNEQYF. The CDR3 region has the DNA TGTGCCAGCAGCCAACTTCGGAGCGCTCGGAACGAGCAGTACTTC.

The sample holds a few counts of this clonotype. The genes are TRBV12-3 or TRBV12-4 and TRBJ2-5; perhaps TRBD1 as D (5 bases). The V gene lost 6 bases and the J gene lost 1 base, with 12 bases spanning the gap. This CDR3 contains 14 residues. Written as DNA, the CDR3 is TGTGCCAGCAGCTGGGGCGGTCCCCAAGAGACCCAGTACTTC. Its protein product is CASSWGGPQETQYF.